The entry that follows covers one T cell receptor beta chain sequence. Its antigen is still unknown. No much larger clone exists at a distance of one base, and base qualities are not known. Another Seattle source contributed samples from volunteer blood donors who had recovered from COVID-19. Each collaborating institution followed its own protocols to collect whole blood in K2EDTA tubes. For TCRbeta analysis, collaborators shipped samples as frozen whole blood, isolated PBMCs, or DNA extracted from either of those sample types. This record belongs to a study of blood T cell repertoires in COVID-19 (dated by TCRdb to the early 2020s). Some background on the complete study: Collaborator samples came from the United States, Italy and Spain and covered acute and convalescent phases of COVID-19. The prospective study material was composed of cDNA or gDNA derived from T cells, B-cell-depleted T cells, or PBMCs. The dataset comprised deeply sampled blood TCRbeta repertoires from subjects exposed to, actively infected with, or recovered from COVID-19. The repertoires were made available in a free public database intended to serve as a resource for research on the immune response to SARS-CoV-2. The samples were drawn from two sources: the first 160 participants of the ongoing ImmuneRACE study, and 1,000 to 1,500 subjects contributed by 6 global collaborators. Sample metadata almost always included a de-identified subject ID, COVID-19 status, age in years and sex. HLA class I and class II types, where available, came from metadata supplied by the sample provider rather than from assay-based typing.

In the germline V gene, CDR1 corresponds to LGHNA and CDR2 to YNFKEQ. V was cut back by 0 bases and J by 7 bases, leaving a gap of 10 bases between them. From its cysteine to its phenylalanine, the CDR3 spans 14 amino acids. Of the read, only the CDR3 DNA is kept; its 42 bases are in frame from base 1. Summary of the overall study and its limitations: How much clinical and demographic metadata was included differed by source and by participant, and the metadata was provided uncurated.

TCRbeta CDR3 regions were amplified from genomic DNA using the immunoSEQ Assay, a bias-controlled multiplex PCR. In the original analysis: The number of nucleated cells in each sample was estimated by amplification of reference gene primers within the assay. Sequence reads were collapsed and filtered to measure the absolute abundance of every unique TCRbeta CDR3 rearrangement. Productive Simpson clonality was computed per sample as the square root of Simpson's diversity index over productive rearrangements. TCRdb's version of the immuneACCESS table is confined to in-frame rearrangements and falls short of the full clone set. An unresolved V gene accounts for under half of the shortfall where checked; the remainder is of unknown origin. Clonal size and the V and J genes are those of that table, whereas D and trimming came from the DNA. This sample gives approximately 280,000 clones in total; approximately 83% of them show up just once. The top ten clonotypes cover about 2.2% of the sample.

The V and J genes are TRBV4-2 and TRBJ1-5; the D segment could be TRBD1, given 6 matching bases. The clonotype originates from a woman aged 25 to 39 who had recovered from COVID-19. The sample consisted of peripheral blood. For the CDR3, the sequence is CASSQDRGPQPQHF. At the DNA level, the sequence is TGTGCCAGCAGCCAAGACAGGGGCCCACAGCCCCAGCATTTT.